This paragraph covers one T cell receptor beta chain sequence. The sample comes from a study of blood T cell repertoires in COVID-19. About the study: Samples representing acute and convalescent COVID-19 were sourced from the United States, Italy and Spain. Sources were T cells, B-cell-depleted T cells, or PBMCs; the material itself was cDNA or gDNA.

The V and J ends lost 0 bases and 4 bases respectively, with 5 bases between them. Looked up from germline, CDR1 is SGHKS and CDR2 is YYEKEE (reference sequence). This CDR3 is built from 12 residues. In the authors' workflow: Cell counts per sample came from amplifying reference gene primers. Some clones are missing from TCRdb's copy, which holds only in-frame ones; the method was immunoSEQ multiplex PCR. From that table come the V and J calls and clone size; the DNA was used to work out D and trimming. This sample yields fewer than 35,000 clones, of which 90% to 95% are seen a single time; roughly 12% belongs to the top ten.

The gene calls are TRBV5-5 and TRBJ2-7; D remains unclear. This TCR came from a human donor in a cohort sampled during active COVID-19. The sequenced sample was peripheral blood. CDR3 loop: CASSLAPYEQYF. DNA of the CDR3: TGTGCCAGCAGCTTGGCCCCGTACGAGCAGTACTTC.